These T cell receptor beta chains were read from a single sample in a study of cytomegalovirus exposure and HLA in healthy donors. Libraries were prepared by immunoSEQ multiplex PCR; TCRdb keeps only in-frame clonotypes and omits some of them. Counted here are 140,000 to 150,000 clones, 65% to 80% occurring once; the ten biggest clones make up 10% to 15%. The sequencing sample was made of PBMCs. The receptor source for this set is a man aged 35 to 55 in good health and CMV-seropositive. Each CDR3 is given with its conserved first and last residue. The D gene is left open where the match is weak. Where a row states a size, it is once, few, many or the class of an expanded clone; other rows omit it.

TRBJ2-4	TRBV5-6	few	.	CASSLGRAKNIQYF	TGTGCCAGCAGCTTGGGGCGGGCCAAAAACATTCAGTACTTC
TRBJ2-1	TRBV27	.	TRBD2	CASSPTSAFEQFF	TGTGCCAGCAGTCCAACTAGCGCATTTGAGCAGTTCTTC
TRBJ2-7	TRBV5-6	.	.	CASSSSGLGEQYF	TGTGCCAGCAGCTCGTCCGGCCTAGGCGAGCAGTACTTC
TRBJ2-1	TRBV7-2	.	TRBD1	CASSPQGSYNEQFF	TGTGCCAGCAGCCCACAGGGGTCCTACAATGAGCAGTTCTTC
TRBJ1-1	TRBV6-1	once	.	CASSDQMNTEAFF	TGTGCCAGCAGTGATCAGATGAACACTGAAGCTTTCTTT
TRBJ2-3	TRBV7-6	.	.	CASSYPGSDTQYF	TGTGCCAGCAGCTACCCAGGGTCAGATACGCAGTATTTT
TRBJ2-5	TRBV27	.	TRBD2	CASRGGTSGTETQYF	TGTGCCAGCAGGGGGGGAACTAGCGGGACTGAGACCCAGTACTTC
TRBJ2-2	TRBV2	few	.	CASSLASTGELFF	TGTGCCAGCAGTCTAGCGTCCACCGGGGAGCTGTTTTTT
TRBJ1-1	TRBV28	.	.	CASSPRGGISTEAFF	TGTGCCAGCAGTCCGCGGGGGGGGATCAGCACTGAAGCTTTCTTT
TRBJ2-7	TRBV28	.	TRBD2	CASTVGLAAYEQYF	TGTGCCAGCACCGTGGGACTAGCGGCCTACGAGCAGTACTTC
TRBJ1-1	TRBV10-3	once	TRBD1	CAISEATQTGGTEAFF	TGTGCCATCAGTGAGGCCACGCAGACAGGGGGGACTGAAGCTTTCTTT
TRBJ1-5	TRBV7-8	.	.	CASSLELSGISNQPQHF	TGTGCCAGCAGCTTAGAGTTATCGGGGATTAGCAATCAGCCCCAGCATTTT
TRBJ1-5	TRBV29-1	once	TRBD1	CSAEQGGVEPQHF	TGCAGCGCGGAACAGGGGGGGGTGGAGCCCCAGCATTTT
TRBJ1-4	TRBV4-3	.	TRBD1	CASNRDRGEKLFF	TGCGCCAGCAACCGGGACAGGGGTGAAAAACTGTTTTTT
TRBJ2-3	TRBV2	few	TRBD2	CASSGISGRDTQYF	TGTGCCAGCAGTGGGATTAGCGGGAGAGATACGCAGTATTTT
TRBJ1-2	TRBV28	.	.	CASTLEGGLGGYTF	TGTGCCAGCACCCTCGAGGGGGGGCTAGGAGGCTACACCTTC
TRBJ1-5	TRBV28	.	.	CASSLGGDQPQHF	TGTGCCAGCAGTTTGGGAGGGGATCAGCCCCAGCATTTT
TRBJ2-5	TRBV7-9	.	TRBD2	CASSLGLAQETQYF	TGTGCCAGCAGCTTAGGACTAGCCCAAGAGACCCAGTACTTC
TRBJ2-7	TRBV5-1	.	.	CASSLAPGRAYEQYF	TGCGCCAGCAGCTTGGCCCCCGGCAGGGCCTACGAGCAGTACTTC
TRBJ1-2	TRBV6-5	few	TRBD1	CASSPGTGTIYGYTF	TGTGCCAGCAGTCCCGGGACAGGGACTATCTATGGCTACACCTTC
TRBJ1-2	TRBV19	.	.	CASSMWEHYTF	TGTGCCAGTAGTATGTGGGAGCACTACACCTTC
TRBJ2-4	TRBV6-5	few	.	CASSYSTAGKNIQYF	TGTGCCAGCAGTTACTCGACCGCAGGCAAAAACATTCAGTACTTC
TRBJ2-7	TRBV27	.	.	CASSLPDRETQYF	TGTGCCAGCAGTTTACCCGACAGAGAGACGCAGTACTTC
TRBJ1-1	TRBV7-9	.	.	CASSTRRNTEAFF	TGTGCCAGCAGCACCAGAAGGAACACTGAAGCTTTCTTT
TRBJ2-1	TRBV29-1	.	TRBD2	CSVISGSFNEQFF	TGCAGCGTTATTAGCGGGAGCTTCAATGAGCAGTTCTTC
TRBJ1-2	TRBV5-1	.	.	CASSSTGIYGYTF	TGCGCCAGCAGCTCGACAGGTATCTATGGCTACACCTTC
TRBJ1-5	TRBV28	.	.	CASSSASLGSQPQHF	TGTGCCAGCAGTTCGGCGTCGCTGGGCAGTCAGCCCCAGCATTTT
TRBJ2-7	TRBV7-9	.	TRBD1	CASSLVGTESYEQYF	TGTGCCAGCAGCTTAGTTGGGACAGAGTCCTACGAGCAGTACTTC
TRBJ2-5	TRBV5-1	.	.	CASSLGGPGSGETQHF	TGCGCCAGCAGCTTGGGAGGCCCCGGCTCGGGGGAGACCCAGCACTTC
TRBJ2-5	TRBV7-9	.	.	CASSLVVGQQETQYF	TGTGCCAGCAGCTTAGTTGTAGGACAGCAAGAGACCCAGTACTTC
TRBJ2-4	TRBV5-6	.	.	CASSLGLVENSQYF	TGTGCCAGCAGCTTGGGACTAGTGGAAAACAGTCAGTACTTC
TRBJ2-1	TRBV2	.	TRBD2	CASTGLAGYNEQFF	TGTGCCAGCACCGGACTAGCGGGTTACAATGAGCAGTTCTTC
TRBJ2-1	TRBV5-4	.	.	CASSLVRSSYNEQFF	TGTGCCAGCAGCTTGGTACGTAGCTCCTACAATGAGCAGTTCTTC
TRBJ1-1	TRBV19	.	.	CASSLPGNTEAFF	TGTGCCAGTAGCCTCCCAGGGAACACTGAAGCTTTCTTT
TRBJ1-1	TRBV27	many	.	CASSPRLGEAFF	TGTGCCAGCAGTCCTAGGCTCGGTGAAGCTTTCTTT
TRBJ2-7	TRBV28	.	.	CASLGGHEQYF	TGTGCCAGCCTAGGGGGTCACGAGCAGTACTTC
TRBJ2-1	TRBV7-9	.	TRBD2	CSSSPSGRAWGEQFF	TGTTCCAGCAGCCCCAGCGGGAGGGCCTGGGGTGAGCAGTTCTTC
TRBJ2-3	TRBV6-6	.	.	CASSPTLVTQYF	TGTGCCAGCAGTCCCACTCTGGTTACGCAGTATTTT
TRBJ2-2	TRBV7-2	.	TRBD2	CASSLIAGAGTGELFF	TGTGCCAGCAGCTTAATAGCGGGAGCGGGCACCGGGGAGCTGTTTTTT
TRBJ2-1	TRBV19	.	.	CASSRPPYNEQFF	TGTGCCAGTAGTAGGCCTCCCTACAATGAGCAGTTCTTC
TRBJ1-3	TRBV30	.	TRBD1	CACLDRGIPGNTIYF	TGTGCCTGCCTTGACAGGGGAATTCCTGGAAACACCATATATTTT
TRBJ2-5	TRBV4-1	.	TRBD2	CASSQDGAGKEETQYF	TGCGCCAGCAGCCAAGATGGAGCGGGAAAGGAAGAGACCCAGTACTTC
TRBJ2-7	TRBV28	.	.	CASYEKRGSYEQYF	TGTGCCAGTTATGAAAAAAGAGGGTCCTACGAGCAGTACTTC
TRBJ2-5	TRBV5-1	.	.	CASSLDLGTIQETQYF	TGCGCCAGCAGCTTGGACCTCGGGACAATCCAAGAGACCCAGTACTTC
TRBJ1-2	TRBV7-2	once	.	CASSLLRGSGGYTF	TGTGCCAGCAGCTTACTTCGGGGGTCGGGCGGCTACACCTTC
TRBJ2-1	TRBV4-3	few	TRBD2	CASSQDGLAGGGVKQFF	TGCGCCAGCAGCCAAGATGGACTAGCGGGTGGTGGGGTTAAGCAGTTCTTC
TRBJ1-5	TRBV6-1	.	.	CASSGAQVGQPQHF	TGTGCCAGCAGTGGGGCACAGGTCGGCCAGCCCCAGCATTTT
TRBJ2-1	TRBV10-3	.	TRBD2	CAISESSAGEGYNEQFF	TGTGCCATCAGTGAGTCTTCGGCGGGAGAGGGCTACAATGAGCAGTTCTTC
TRBJ1-1	TRBV6-1	once	.	CASSVSPEAFF	TGTGCCAGCAGTGTTAGCCCTGAAGCTTTCTTT
TRBJ2-5	TRBV28	.	TRBD2	CASSRTSGSWETQYF	TGTGCCAGCAGTCGGACTAGCGGGAGTTGGGAGACCCAGTACTTC
TRBJ2-7	TRBV7-6	.	TRBD1	CASSTSFDRGGTYEQYF	TGTGCCAGCAGCACGAGCTTCGACAGGGGGGGGACCTACGAGCAGTACTTC
TRBJ1-1	TRBV19	.	TRBD1	CASSRQQGFDAEAFF	TGTGCCAGTAGTAGACAACAGGGGTTCGACGCTGAAGCTTTCTTT
TRBJ1-2	TRBV6-1	.	TRBD1	CASRTQTGGYGYTF	TGTGCCAGCAGAACTCAGACAGGGGGATATGGCTACACCTTC
TRBJ1-6	TRBV5-4	.	.	CASSSGGTNSPLHF	TGTGCCAGCAGCTCCGGGGGGACCAATTCACCCCTCCACTTT
TRBJ2-1	TRBV10-3	.	.	CAIRRGSNEQFF	TGTGCCATCAGAAGAGGTAGCAATGAGCAGTTCTTC